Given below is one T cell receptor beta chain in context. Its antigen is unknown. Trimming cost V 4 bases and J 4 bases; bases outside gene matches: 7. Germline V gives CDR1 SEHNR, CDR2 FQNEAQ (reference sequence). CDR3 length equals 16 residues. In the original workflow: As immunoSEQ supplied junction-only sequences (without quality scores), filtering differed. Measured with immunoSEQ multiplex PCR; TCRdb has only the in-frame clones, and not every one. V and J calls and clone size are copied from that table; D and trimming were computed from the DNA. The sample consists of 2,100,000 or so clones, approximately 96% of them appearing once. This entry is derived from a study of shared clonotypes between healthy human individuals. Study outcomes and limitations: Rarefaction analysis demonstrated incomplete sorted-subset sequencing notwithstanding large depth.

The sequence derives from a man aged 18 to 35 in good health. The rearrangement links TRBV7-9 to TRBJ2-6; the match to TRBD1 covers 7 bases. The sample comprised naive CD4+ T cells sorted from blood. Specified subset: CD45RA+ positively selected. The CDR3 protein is CASSSDRAGGANVLTF. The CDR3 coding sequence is TGTGCCAGCAGCTCCGACAGGGCTGGCGGGGCCAACGTCCTGACTTTC. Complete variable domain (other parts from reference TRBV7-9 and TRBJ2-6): DTGVSQNPRHKITKRGQNVTFRCDPISEHNRLYWYRQTLGQGPEFLTYFQNEAQLEKSRLLSDRFSAERPKGSFSTLEIQRTEQGDSAMYLCASSSDRAGGANVLTFGAGSRLTVL.